This TCR beta chain was sequenced for a study of shared clonotypes between healthy human individuals. Study-wide background: Used for every donor were three CD4 naive, three CD4 memory, two CD8 naive and one CD8 memory plate. Whole-study findings and limits: Sorted-subset sequencing was shown by rarefaction to be incomplete despite large depth.

Germline CDR1 and CDR2: SGHAT and FQDESV (reference sequence). The CDR3 loop spans 16 amino acids. V was pared by 3 bases and J by 1 base, with 14 bases between. Worth noting for this clone: The antigen remains undetermined.

Naive CD8 populations comprised CD45RO-negative cells positively selected for CCR7, excluding terminally differentiated effector memory CD45RA+ cells. Libraries were prepared by immunoSEQ multiplex PCR; TCRdb keeps only in-frame clonotypes and omits some of them. The sample has under 2,000,000 clones; about 94% are singletons. The TCR was taken from a man aged 18 to 29 in good health. Sequenced: naive CD8+ T cells sorted from blood. This chain connects TRBV11-1 to TRBJ2-3; D may be TRBD1 or TRBD2 (5 bases each). Here the CDR3 reads CASSFVRGEGTDTQYF. For the CDR3, the DNA is TGTGCCAGCAGCTTCGTGAGGGGCGAGGGCACAGATACGCAGTATTTT. Full variable domain (outside the CDR3, taken from reference TRBV11-1 and TRBJ2-3): EAEVAQSPRYKITEKSQAVAFWCDPISGHATLYWYRQILGQGPELLVQFQDESVVDDSQLPKDRFSAERLKGVDSTLKIQPAELGDSAMYLCASSFVRGEGTDTQYFGPGTRLTVL.